Below are 2 T cell receptor beta chains sequenced from a single sample in a study of blood T cell repertoires in COVID-19. The method was immunoSEQ multiplex PCR; TCRdb's version includes in-frame clones alone and lacks a portion of them. Seen here are around 250,000 clones, approximately 82% observed once, and the top ten hold around 3.5%. The source material was peripheral blood. Source of these receptors: a woman between 18 and 30 years old with acute or convalescent COVID-19.

As to this clone: Within the sample, other DNA sequences also encode this same CDR3. V is TRBV4-1 and J is TRBJ2-7, with D possibly TRBD2 on 6 matching bases. The CDR3 totals 15 residues. The germline V and J ends were trimmed by 0 bases and 3 bases, with 12 bases remaining between them. Per the germline V gene, CDR1 is MGHRA and CDR2 is YSYEKL. The CDR3 coding sequence is TGCGCCAGCAGCCAAGATTTGGCGGGGAGCTACGAGCAGTACTTC. Its translation: CASSQDLAGSYEQYF.

The V gene is TRBV4-3, the J gene TRBJ2-7; 8 nucleotides align to TRBD1. The ends lost 6 bases at V and 5 bases at J; junction bases unmatched: 6. The germline CDR1 and CDR2 sequences are LGHNA and YSLEER. CDR3 length: 13 amino acids. CDR3 sequence: CASSYDRGNEQYF. The CDR3 region has the DNA TGCGCCAGCAGTTACGACAGGGGTAACGAGCAGTACTTC.